A selection of T cell receptor beta chains follows, all from one sample in a study of cytomegalovirus exposure and HLA in healthy donors. Method: immunoSEQ multiplex PCR; TCRdb's copy keeps in-frame clones and lacks some. This sample has about 130,000 clones, with 89% found just once. The sequenced sample was PBMCs. The receptors originated from a woman aged 18-29 years in good health and CMV-seronegative. Both conserved end residues are part of each CDR3. The D gene is left open where the match is weak. Size is stated for part of the rows, as once, few or many counts, or as a class when the clone is expanded.

TRBJ1-4,TRBV6-6,few,TRBD1,CASRRTGGASNEKLFF,TGTGCCAGCAGGAGGACAGGGGGCGCGTCTAATGAAAAACTGTTTTTT
TRBJ2-5,TRBV18,NA,NA,CASSPDSQETQYF,TGTGCCAGCTCACCGGACAGCCAAGAGACCCAGTACTTC
TRBJ1-1,TRBV6-4,once,NA,CASSDSAGNTEAFF,TGTGCCAGCAGTGACTCGGCAGGGAACACTGAAGCTTTCTTT
TRBJ2-7,TRBV7-6,NA,NA,CASSSRSTGVGQYF,TGTGCCAGCAGCTCCCGTTCAACGGGAGTTGGTCAGTACTTC
TRBJ1-1,TRBV7-9,NA,NA,CASSLEGGFKAFF,TGTGCCAGCAGCTTAGAGGGAGGGTTTAAAGCTTTCTTT
TRBJ2-5,TRBV7-2,NA,TRBD1,CASSNWEDRDQETQYF,TGTGCCAGCAGCAACTGGGAGGACAGGGACCAAGAGACCCAGTACTTC
TRBJ2-7,TRBV7-2,NA,NA,CASSSQGDFGEQYF,TGTGCCAGCAGCTCCCAGGGGGACTTTGGGGAGCAGTACTTC
TRBJ1-5,TRBV28,many,NA,CASSAARGTQPQHF,TGTGCCAGCAGTGCCGCTAGGGGTACTCAGCCCCAGCATTTT
TRBJ1-5,TRBV5-6,NA,NA,CASSPAMTGQPQHF,TGTGCCAGCAGCCCAGCGATGACCGGGCAGCCCCAGCATTTT
TRBJ2-2,TRBV6-1,NA,NA,CASIVGTNTGELFF,TGTGCCAGCATAGTCGGGACAAACACCGGGGAGCTGTTTTTT
TRBJ1-2,TRBV28,few,NA,CASRGRYGYTF,TGTGCCAGCAGGGGCCGCTATGGCTACACCTTC
TRBJ2-1,TRBV5-1,NA,TRBD2,CASSPLLAGGYNEQFF,TGCGCCAGCAGCCCGCTTCTAGCGGGGGGCTACAATGAGCAGTTCTTC
TRBJ2-1,TRBV4-1,NA,NA,CASSQDLSGIYNEQFF,TGCGCCAGCAGCCAAGATCTATCAGGGATTTACAATGAGCAGTTCTTC
TRBJ1-1,TRBV7-8,NA,NA,CASSFYGQDFEAFF,TGTGCCAGCAGCTTCTACGGGCAGGACTTTGAAGCTTTCTTT
TRBJ2-5,TRBV27,NA,TRBD1,CASSRLRTGVFETQYF,TGTGCCAGCAGCCGCCTGAGGACAGGGGTTTTTGAGACCCAGTACTTC
TRBJ1-1,TRBV4-3,NA,NA,CASSQDLPGPGKEAFF,TGCGCCAGCAGCCAAGATCTACCTGGGCCGGGAAAAGAAGCTTTCTTT
TRBJ2-3,TRBV6-5,NA,TRBD2,CASSYSSGAWDTQYF,TGTGCCAGCAGTTACTCTAGCGGGGCCTGGGATACGCAGTATTTT
TRBJ2-5,TRBV5-1,NA,NA,CASSVGLQETQYF,TGCGCCAGCAGCGTGGGACTTCAAGAGACCCAGTACTTC
TRBJ2-7,TRBV5-1,NA,TRBD2,CASSPSGALNNYEQYF,TGCGCCAGCAGCCCTAGCGGGGCACTAAACAACTACGAGCAGTACTTC
TRBJ1-1,TRBV27,NA,NA,CASSTPTRGGMNTEAFF,TGTGCCAGCAGCACCCCCACCCGGGGGGGGATGAACACTGAAGCTTTCTTT
TRBJ1-5,TRBV28,NA,TRBD1,CASSSWDSSQPQHF,TGTGCCAGCAGTTCCTGGGACAGCTCGCAGCCCCAGCATTTT
TRBJ1-1,TRBV5-6,NA,NA,CASSLGVEAFF,TGTGCCAGCAGCTTGGGCGTTGAAGCTTTCTTT
TRBJ2-1,TRBV19,NA,NA,CASSIGQNNEQFF,TGTGCCAGTAGTATAGGACAGAACAATGAGCAGTTCTTC
TRBJ2-1,TRBV29-1,NA,TRBD2,CSVEDWWRLAGGDLEQFF,TGCAGCGTTGAAGATTGGTGGAGGCTAGCGGGAGGGGACCTTGAGCAGTTCTTC
TRBJ2-2,TRBV7-9,NA,NA,CASSSPRETGELFF,TGTGCCAGCAGCTCCCCTCGAGAGACCGGGGAGCTGTTTTTT
TRBJ2-1,TRBV4-1,NA,TRBD2,CASSQDRLAGGTDNEQFF,TGCGCCAGCAGCCAAGACCGACTAGCGGGAGGGACGGACAATGAGCAGTTCTTC
TRBJ1-2,TRBV5-3,once,NA,CARSFPGCQAYTF,TGTGCCAGAAGCTTTCCAGGGTGCCAGGCCTACACCTTC
TRBJ1-2,TRBV28,once,NA,CASSLSLIANYGYTF,TGTGCCAGCAGTTTATCGCTCATAGCCAACTATGGCTACACCTTC
TRBJ2-3,TRBV10-2,NA,TRBD2,CASSEPWTSGSLHTQYF,TGCGCCAGCAGTGAGCCCTGGACTAGCGGGAGCCTTCATACGCAGTATTTT
TRBJ2-5,TRBV2,once,TRBD2,CASSQSLAGSETQYF,TGTGCCAGCAGTCAGTCATTAGCGGGTAGTGAGACCCAGTACTTC
TRBJ2-1,TRBV2,once,TRBD2,CASSDPGLAGLNNEQFF,TGTGCCAGCAGTGATCCGGGACTAGCGGGGTTAAACAATGAGCAGTTCTTC
TRBJ2-6,TRBV6-1,NA,NA,CASSAGNGANVLTF,TGTGCCAGCAGTGCAGGGAATGGGGCCAACGTCCTGACTTTC
TRBJ1-2,TRBV5-1,NA,TRBD1,CASSSDRGLDYGYTF,TGCGCCAGCAGCTCCGACAGGGGGTTGGACTATGGCTACACCTTC
TRBJ2-4,TRBV27,NA,NA,CASSYPLAWTVKNIQYF,TGTGCCAGCAGTTACCCACTTGCCTGGACAGTCAAAAACATTCAGTACTTC
TRBJ1-2,TRBV19,NA,NA,CASNDRNYGYTF,TGTGCCAGTAATGACAGAAACTATGGCTACACCTTC
TRBJ1-1,TRBV18,NA,NA,CASSPIYSEAFF,TGTGCCAGCTCACCAATCTACAGTGAAGCTTTCTTT
TRBJ2-1,TRBV28,NA,NA,CASSTLASSYNEQFF,TGTGCCAGCAGTACGCTAGCGAGCTCCTACAATGAGCAGTTCTTC
TRBJ2-1,TRBV29-1,NA,NA,CSNRLSYNEQFF,TGCAGCAACAGGCTTTCATACAATGAGCAGTTCTTC
TRBJ1-4,TRBV7-8,NA,TRBD1,CASSHPRDSYEKLFF,TGTGCCAGCAGCCACCCGCGGGACAGTTATGAAAAACTGTTTTTT
TRBJ2-2,TRBV27,NA,TRBD2,CASSLSHRAGGSGELFF,TGTGCCAGCAGTTTATCCCACCGAGCGGGGGGTTCCGGGGAGCTGTTTTTT
TRBJ1-5,TRBV7-8,NA,TRBD1,CASSQTSGQGIQPQHF,TGTGCCAGCAGCCAGACGTCTGGACAGGGAATCCAGCCCCAGCATTTT
TRBJ2-1,TRBV28,NA,TRBD2,CASSTSGTSGHNEQFF,TGTGCCAGCAGTACCTCCGGGACTAGCGGACACAATGAGCAGTTCTTC
TRBJ2-2,TRBV5-1,NA,TRBD1,CASSPGQLETGELFF,TGCGCCAGCAGCCCGGGACAGCTAGAAACCGGGGAGCTGTTTTTT
TRBJ2-4,TRBV27,NA,TRBD2,CASSLGTSGGKNIQYF,TGTGCCAGCAGTTTGGGGACTAGCGGGGGGAAAAACATTCAGTACTTC
TRBJ1-1,TRBV9,medium-sized,NA,CASSVGGVRTEAFF,TGTGCCAGCAGCGTAGGGGGCGTTAGAACTGAAGCTTTCTTT
TRBJ1-2,TRBV2,NA,NA,CASSPGQSYGYTF,TGTGCCAGCAGTCCCGGACAGAGCTATGGCTACACCTTC
TRBJ2-5,TRBV9,NA,TRBD2,CASSVTGLAGTERETQYF,TGTGCCAGCAGCGTGACCGGACTAGCGGGCACCGAGAGGGAGACCCAGTACTTC
TRBJ2-1,TRBV5-1,NA,NA,CASSLQGHSSYNEQFF,TGCGCCAGCAGCTTGCAGGGACATAGCTCCTACAATGAGCAGTTCTTC
TRBJ1-1,TRBV5-6,NA,NA,CASSLWLPRTPNTEAFF,TGTGCCAGCAGCTTGTGGTTGCCCAGAACACCGAACACTGAAGCTTTCTTT
TRBJ2-3,TRBV9,NA,TRBD1,CASSAATQGARRDTQYF,TGTGCCAGCAGCGCCGCTACACAGGGGGCGCGGAGAGATACGCAGTATTTT
TRBJ2-7,TRBV18,few,TRBD1,CASSPGTGRHEQYF,TGTGCCAGCTCACCAGGGACAGGGCGGCACGAGCAGTACTTC
TRBJ1-5,TRBV5-4,NA,NA,CASSIDNSNQPQHF,TGTGCCAGCAGCATTGACAATAGCAATCAGCCCCAGCATTTT
TRBJ1-5,TRBV15,NA,TRBD1,CATSLDRGRNQPQHF,TGTGCCACCAGCCTAGACAGGGGGAGGAATCAGCCCCAGCATTTT
TRBJ2-7,TRBV27,NA,NA,CASSPRASSYEQYF,TGTGCCAGCAGTCCGAGGGCGAGCTCCTACGAGCAGTACTTC
TRBJ1-3,TRBV2,NA,NA,CARTKGDSGNTIYF,TGTGCCAGGACCAAGGGGGACTCTGGAAACACCATATATTTT
TRBJ2-7,TRBV4-2,once,TRBD2,CASSQDLPSGEQYF,TGTGCCAGCAGCCAAGACCTCCCTAGCGGCGAGCAGTACTTC
TRBJ2-5,TRBV28,NA,TRBD2,CASGGGSGQETQYF,TGTGCCAGCGGCGGGGGTTCCGGGCAAGAGACCCAGTACTTC